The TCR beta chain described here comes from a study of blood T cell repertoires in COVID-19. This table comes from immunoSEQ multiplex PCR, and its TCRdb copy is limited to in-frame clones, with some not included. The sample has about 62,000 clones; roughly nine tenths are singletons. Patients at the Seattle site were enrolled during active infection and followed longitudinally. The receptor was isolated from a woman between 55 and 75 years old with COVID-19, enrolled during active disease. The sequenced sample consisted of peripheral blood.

DNA of the CDR3: TGTGCCAGCAGCGTAGCCCCGGACAGGGGAGCACATGGCTACACCTTC. It codes for CASSVAPDRGAHGYTF. The J gene is TRBJ1-2, the V gene TRBV9, with 9 bases lining up with TRBD1. Trimming at V came to 0 bases and at J to 6 bases, leaving 9 bases not matched to a gene. CDR1 is SGDLS, CDR2 YYNGEE, per germline. The CDR3 length is 16 residues. Together with reference TRBV9 and TRBJ1-2, the CDR3 gives the full variable domain: DSGVTQTPKHLITATGQRVTLRCSPRSGDLSVYWYQQSLDQGLQFLIQYYNGEERAKGNILERFSAQQFPDLHSELNLSSLELGDSALYFCASSVAPDRGAHGYTFGSGTRLTVV.